Listed below are T cell receptor beta chains from one sample, sequenced in a study of control samples from healthy donors and cancer patients. Only in-frame clones appear in the TCRdb table, and some are missing; sequencing was by immunoSEQ multiplex PCR. The repertoire holds approximately 13,000 clones, with 90% to 95% as singletons. The sequencing sample was made of PBMCs. These receptors were collected from a man at least 80 years old with lung cancer. CDR3s include the opening cysteine and the closing phenylalanine or tryptophan. A D gene is named only where the DNA matches it firmly. The size entry is marked missing in some rows and otherwise reads once, few, many or a size class.

CARSDPMGGQGPGDSPLHF | TGTGCCCGCAGCGACCCGATGGGGGGACAGGGACCGGGGGACTCACCCCTCCACTTT | TRBD1 | TRBV9 | . | TRBJ1-6
CASSLLGPGVGNQPQHF | TGTGCCAGCAGCTTGTTGGGCCCGGGGGTGGGCAATCAGCCCCAGCATTTT | . | TRBV5-5 | . | TRBJ1-5
CASSRGQGAVETQYF | TGTGCCAGCAGCCGGGGACAGGGGGCCGTTGAGACCCAGTACTTC | TRBD1 | TRBV27 | . | TRBJ2-5
CASSLERAEAFF | TGCGCCAGCAGCTTGGAAAGAGCTGAAGCTTTCTTT | . | TRBV5-1 | . | TRBJ1-1
CASSSRLRGAGNTIYF | TGTGCCAGTAGTTCCCGGCTTAGAGGGGCTGGAAACACCATATATTTT | . | TRBV19 | . | TRBJ1-3
CASSFQGDTQYF | TGCGCCAGCAGCTTTCAGGGGGATACGCAGTATTTT | . | TRBV5-1 | . | TRBJ2-3
CASSFLRQGPVDTQYF | TGTGCCAGCAGCTTCCTTAGACAGGGCCCCGTTGATACGCAGTATTTT | TRBD1 | TRBV5-4 | . | TRBJ2-3
CASSIDGVRAGAFF | TGTGCCAGTAGTATAGATGGGGTACGGGCAGGGGCTTTCTTT | . | TRBV19 | . | TRBJ1-1
CASGHRFNYGYTF | TGTGCCAGTGGACACCGTTTTAACTATGGCTACACCTTC | . | TRBV25-1 | once | TRBJ1-2
CASSLGYTVGLLNTEAFF | TGCGCCAGCAGCTTAGGGTATACAGTCGGCTTACTGAACACTGAAGCTTTCTTT | . | TRBV5-1 | . | TRBJ1-1
CASTLTDSYGYTF | TGTGCCAGCACCCTGACAGATTCCTATGGCTACACCTTC | . | TRBV6-5 | . | TRBJ1-2
CASSRRLADEQFF | TGTGCCAGCAGTCGACGACTAGCCGATGAGCAGTTCTTC | TRBD2 | TRBV3-1/TRBV3-2 | . | TRBJ2-1
CASGRGLASTDTQYF | TGTGCCAGCGGGCGGGGACTAGCTAGCACAGATACGCAGTATTTT | TRBD2 | TRBV2 | . | TRBJ2-3
CASSPWGQGNPGNTIYF | TGTGCCAGCAGCCCCTGGGGACAGGGGAACCCTGGAAACACCATATATTTT | TRBD1 | TRBV7-9 | . | TRBJ1-3
CASSPGTGGAGTEAFF | TGCGCCAGCAGCCCAGGGACAGGGGGCGCGGGCACTGAAGCTTTCTTT | TRBD1 | TRBV5-1 | . | TRBJ1-1
CASSEASEGTGGAYGYTF | TGTGCCAGCAGTGAAGCGTCAGAGGGGACAGGGGGCGCCTATGGCTACACCTTC | TRBD1 | TRBV6-1 | once | TRBJ1-2
CASSQPGGTGGMNTEAFF | TGCGCCAGCAGCCAACCAGGAGGGACAGGGGGGATGAACACTGAAGCTTTCTTT | TRBD1 | TRBV4-1 | . | TRBJ1-1
CASSVDGGYGYTF | TGTGCCAGCAGCGTAGATGGGGGCTATGGCTACACCTTC | . | TRBV9 | . | TRBJ1-2
CASSYERGGTDTQYF | TGTGCCAGCAGTTACGAGCGGGGGGGCACAGATACGCAGTATTTT | TRBD2 | TRBV6-2/TRBV6-3 | . | TRBJ2-3
CASSQQGARAFF | TGTGCCAGCAGCCAACAGGGGGCTAGGGCTTTCTTT | TRBD1 | TRBV6-5 | once | TRBJ1-1
CASAGQGHNEKLFF | TGTGCCAGCGCCGGACAGGGACATAATGAAAAACTGTTTTTT | TRBD1 | TRBV11-1 | . | TRBJ1-4
CASSQSWNEQYF | TGTGCCAGCAGCCAAAGTTGGAACGAGCAGTACTTC | . | TRBV6-2/TRBV6-3 | . | TRBJ2-7
CASSLRRVNNSPLHF | TGTGCCAGCAGCTTACGCAGGGTCAATAATTCACCCCTCCACTTT | . | TRBV11-2 | . | TRBJ1-6
CASSSLRQGMSLGTPGELFF | TGTGCCAGCAGCAGCCTAAGACAGGGTATGAGTTTGGGAACACCCGGGGAGCTGTTTTTT | . | TRBV21-1 | . | TRBJ2-2
CASRLGNNSPLHF | TGTGCCAGCCGTCTGGGGAATAATTCACCCCTCCACTTT | . | TRBV27 | . | TRBJ1-6
CASSQEDRAPNGLFF | TGCGCCAGCAGCCAAGAGGACAGGGCCCCAAACGGACTGTTTTTT | TRBD1 | TRBV4-3 | . | TRBJ1-4
CASSFEGRILNTEAFF | TGCGCCAGCAGCTTCGAAGGACGGATCCTGAACACTGAAGCTTTCTTT | . | TRBV5-1 | . | TRBJ1-1
CASSLSSSGANVLTF | TGCGCCAGCAGCCTTTCGAGCTCTGGGGCCAACGTCCTGACTTTC | . | TRBV4-3 | . | TRBJ2-6
CATSDFGAGSETQYF | TGTGCCACCAGTGATTTTGGTGCAGGGTCGGAGACCCAGTACTTC | . | TRBV24-1 | . | TRBJ2-5